Listed here are 17 T cell receptor beta chains from one sample, sequenced in a study of Ad26.COV2.S vaccination and SARS-CoV-2 variants (dated by TCRdb to the early 2020s). The treatment or condition label here, explained by the study, means: around 19 received Ad26.COV2.S at low or high dose, single or two shots; about 5 received placebo; per-sample allocation not given. Repertoires of vaccine and placebo recipients were sequenced from samples taken on day 63 after the first injection. Libraries were built with the immunoSEQ multiplex PCR assay. In its TCRdb copy, this immuneACCESS table keeps in-frame sequences only and misses some clones. Where compared with another copy, unresolved V genes explain less than half of these, and the others have no known cause. The sample table contains fewer than 500,000 clones; only one count was recorded for roughly nine tenths of them. The ten largest clones take up about 2.5% of the sample.

Sequenced here: peripheral blood, sampled in a trial of Ad26.COV2.S vaccine versus placebo. These TCRs come from a person between 18 and 65 years old who received the Ad26.COV2.S COVID-19 vaccine or a placebo.

The CDR3 reads CASSSTGTSGRLYNEQFF. In DNA, the CDR3 is TGTGCCAGCAGTTCTACCGGGACTAGCGGGAGGCTCTACAATGAGCAGTTCTTC. J is TRBJ2-1 and V is TRBV25-1; 15 bases map to TRBD2. This CDR3 comprises 18 residues. J gave up 3 bases and V 5 bases, and 8 bases lay outside the gene matches. The germline CDR1 and CDR2 sequences are MGHDK and SYGVNS.

The chain links TRBV7-2 to TRBJ2-3, with D uncertain. The CDR3 totals 15 residues. Trimming pared 3 bases from V and 1 base from J, leaving 11 bases between. From germline, CDR1 is SGHTA and CDR2 FQGNSA. The chain's CDR3 is CASSFQRGRTDTQYF. DNA for the CDR3: TGTGCCAGCAGCTTCCAACGTGGTCGCACAGATACGCAGTATTTT.

The chain carries TRBV11-3 and TRBJ2-2, with TRBD1 as a possible D gene (6 bases). V was shortened by 4 bases and J by 1 base, with 10 bases between the two germline ends. There are 15 residues in the CDR3. Germline values: CDR1 SGHNT, CDR2 YENEEA. The CDR3 region has the DNA TGTGCCAGCAGCTCAGGGGTCCAGAACACCGGGGAGCTGTTTTTT. This encodes CASSSGVQNTGELFF.

A single count supports this clone. This sequence joins TRBV28 and TRBJ2-1; 10 positions match TRBD2. The CDR3 spans 16 residues. The germline gives CDR1 MDHEN, CDR2 SYDVKM. Trimming at V came to 7 bases and at J to 3 bases, leaving 9 bases not matched to a gene. Here the CDR3 reads CASTTMLAGDYNEQFF. The CDR3 nucleotides read TGTGCCAGCACCACGATGCTAGCGGGAGACTACAATGAGCAGTTCTTC.

This clone was observed once. The chain joins TRBV20-1 to TRBJ1-5; D unclear. This CDR3 is 13 amino acids long. Germline V CDR1 and CDR2: DFQATT, SNEGSKA (reference sequence). With 3 bases removed from V and 0 bases from J, the gap between germline ends came to 6 bases. The CDR3 coding sequence is TGCAGTGCTAGTGAAGATAGCAATCAGCCCCAGCATTTT. It yields the protein CSASEDSNQPQHF.

The J gene is TRBJ1-1, the V gene TRBV19, with D hard to call. The CDR3 has 14 amino acids. V dropped 7 bases and J dropped 0 bases, with 12 bases sitting between them. Germline assignment: CDR1 LNHDA and CDR2 SQIVND (reference sequence). Written as DNA, the CDR3 is TGTGCCAGTACACAGAAAGGCATGAACACTGAAGCTTTCTTT. Protein product: CASTQKGMNTEAFF.

This chain uses TRBV5-1 with TRBJ1-2; the match to TRBD1 covers 7 bases. The ends lost 4 bases at V and 7 bases at J; junction bases unmatched: 10. The CDR3 sequence is 14 residues long. The germline gives CDR1 SGHRS, CDR2 YFSETQ. The CDR3 sequence is CASSLPRQGSGYTF. DNA of the CDR3: TGCGCCAGCAGCCTCCCCCGACAGGGAAGTGGCTACACCTTC.

This chain uses TRBV5-1 with TRBJ1-1; D might be TRBD1 (6 bases). Germline V CDR1 and CDR2: SGHRS, YFSETQ. V was trimmed by 6 bases and J by 0 bases, leaving 12 bases between them. The CDR3 has 14 amino acids. In DNA form, the CDR3 reads TGCGCCAGCACGCAGGGGAGCATGAACACTGAAGCTTTCTTT. It translates to CASTQGSMNTEAFF. Filled out from reference TRBV5-1 and TRBJ1-1, the complete variable domain reads KAGVTQTPRYLIKTRGQQVTLSCSPISGHRSVSWYQQTPGQGLQFLFEYFSETQRNKGNFPGRFSGRQFSNSRSEMNVSTLELGDSALYLCASTQGSMNTEAFFGQGTRLTVV.

This clone was detected once. The chain couples TRBV18 to TRBJ2-5, with 7 bases fitting TRBD1. The CDR3 spans 14 residues. Trimming removed 5 bases from V and 2 bases from J; junction bases left unmatched: 5. Germline assignment: CDR1 KGHSH and CDR2 LQKENI. CDR3 loop: CASSTGQPQETQYF. CDR3 nucleotides: TGTGCCAGCTCAACGGGACAGCCTCAAGAGACCCAGTACTTC.

V is TRBV5-6 and J is TRBJ2-7; a possible D gene is TRBD2 (5 bases). Trimming pared 4 bases from V and 12 bases from J, leaving 20 bases between. CDR1 and CDR2 from the germline V gene are SGHDT and YYEEEE. CDR3 size: 13 residues. This chain's CDR3 is CASSRPGGELLYF. The CDR3 bases are TGTGCCAGCAGCCGCCCCGGAGGAGAGTTGTTGTACTTC.

The rearrangement links TRBV7-2 to TRBJ2-5; 7 nucleotides align to TRBD2. The J segment lost 5 bases and the V segment lost 5 bases, leaving 11 bases of the junction unmatched. The CDR3 runs to 15 residues. Germline V gives CDR1 SGHTA, CDR2 FQGNSA. The DNA for the CDR3 is TGTGCCAGCAGCCGCTCTAGCGGTGCCGGGGAGACCCAGTACTTC. This translates into CASSRSSGAGETQYF. Looking up the rest from reference TRBV7-2 and TRBJ2-5 gives the full variable domain: GAGVSQSPSNKVTEKGKDVELRCDPISGHTALYWYRQSLGQGLEFLIYFQGNSAPDKSGLPSDRFSAERTGGSVSTLTIQRTQQEDSAVYLCASSRSSGAGETQYFGPGTRLLVL.

This chain connects TRBV21-1 to TRBJ2-7; the D call in the table, TRBD1, was not verified against the DNA. TRBV21-1 is listed as a pseudogene. The CDR3 consists of 14 residues. CDR3 sequence: CASSKGAGYYEQYF. In DNA form, the CDR3 reads TGTGCCAGCAGCAAAGGGGCAGGGTATTACGAGCAGTACTTC.

CDR3 in amino acids: CASSYSSTWGYTF. DNA for the CDR3: TGTGCCAGCAGTTACTCGAGTACCTGGGGCTACACCTTC. The chain carries TRBV6-5 and TRBJ1-2; D is unresolved. The CDR3 spans 13 residues. Germline lookup yields CDR1 MNHEY and CDR2 SVGAGI. V dropped 0 bases and J dropped 8 bases, with 10 bases sitting between them.

The chain has TRBV9 and TRBJ2-5; no clear D. CDR3 length: 13 residues. Deletions cut 2 bases from V and 4 bases from J, with 9 bases between. The germline gives CDR1 SGDLS, CDR2 YYNGEE. In DNA, the CDR3 is TGTGCCAGCAGCGTGGACCTTCGAGAGACCCAGTACTTC. This sequence encodes CASSVDLRETQYF.

In this sample, this clone turned up once. V and J are TRBV4-2 and TRBJ2-3; D possibly corresponds to TRBD1 (5 bases). This CDR3 is 17 amino acids long. The V gene's germline CDR1 is LGHNA and CDR2 YNFKEQ. V lost 0 bases and J 4 bases, leaving 17 bases between the germline ends. CDR3 in DNA: TGTGCCAGCAGCCAAGATCCACTTCAGGGCTTCGCAGATACGCAGTATTTT. It encodes CASSQDPLQGFADTQYF.

The chain employs TRBV28 and TRBJ2-7; TRBD1 aligns across 12 bases. Germline loops: CDR1 MDHEN, CDR2 SYDVKM. J was trimmed by 3 bases and V by 7 bases; bases with no gene match: 7. The CDR3 is 15 residues long. This chain's CDR3 is CASTAGTGGFYEQYF. For the CDR3, the DNA is TGTGCCAGCACAGCCGGGACAGGGGGCTTCTACGAGCAGTACTTC.

The chain employs TRBV2 and TRBJ2-1; D might be TRBD1 (5 bases). Deletions cut 3 bases from V and 0 bases from J, with 9 bases between. Germline values: CDR1 SNHLY, CDR2 FYNNEI. The CDR3 has 15 residues. In DNA form, the CDR3 reads TGTGCCAGCAGTGACCAGGGTAGCTCCTACAATGAGCAGTTCTTC. Residues: CASSDQGSSYNEQFF.